The sequence of this T cell receptor beta chain was determined in a study of T cells after yellow fever vaccination. TCRdb analysed the 5' RACE reads with MiXCR anew, one entry per CDR3 protein. The repertoire holds 500,000 to 650,000 distinct CDR3 sequences, with approximately 13% as singletons. V shed 3 bases and J shed 1 base, with 9 bases lying between them. This CDR3 region has 14 residues. The V and J genes are TRBV12-3 or TRBV12-4 and TRBJ1-1; D is uncertain. The TCR originated in a man aged 25-45 years who received the YFV17D yellow fever vaccine. The sample was PBMCs, taken on the day of the yellow fever booster vaccination. This chain's CDR3 is CASSLPGPNTEAFF. The DNA for the CDR3 is TGTGCCAGCAGTTTGCCAGGTCCGAACACTGAAGCTTTCTTT.